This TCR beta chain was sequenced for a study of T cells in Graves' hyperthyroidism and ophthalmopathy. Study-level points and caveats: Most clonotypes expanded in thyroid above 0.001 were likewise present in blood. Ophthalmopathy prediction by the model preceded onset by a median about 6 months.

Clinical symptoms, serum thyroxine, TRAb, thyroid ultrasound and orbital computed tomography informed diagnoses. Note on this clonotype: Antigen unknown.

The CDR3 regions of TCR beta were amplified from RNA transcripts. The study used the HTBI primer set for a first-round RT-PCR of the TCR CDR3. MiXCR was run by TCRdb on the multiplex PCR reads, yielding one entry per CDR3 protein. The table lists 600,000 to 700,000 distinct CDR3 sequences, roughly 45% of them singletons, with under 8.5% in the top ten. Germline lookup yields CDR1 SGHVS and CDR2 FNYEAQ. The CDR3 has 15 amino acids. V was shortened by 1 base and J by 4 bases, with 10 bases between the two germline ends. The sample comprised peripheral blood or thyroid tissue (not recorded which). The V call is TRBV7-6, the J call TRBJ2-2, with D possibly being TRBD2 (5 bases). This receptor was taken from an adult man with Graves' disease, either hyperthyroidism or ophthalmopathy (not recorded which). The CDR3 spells CASSLGSSVTGELFF. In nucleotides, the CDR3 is TGTGCCAGCAGCTTAGGGAGTAGCGTCACCGGGGAGCTGTTTTTT.